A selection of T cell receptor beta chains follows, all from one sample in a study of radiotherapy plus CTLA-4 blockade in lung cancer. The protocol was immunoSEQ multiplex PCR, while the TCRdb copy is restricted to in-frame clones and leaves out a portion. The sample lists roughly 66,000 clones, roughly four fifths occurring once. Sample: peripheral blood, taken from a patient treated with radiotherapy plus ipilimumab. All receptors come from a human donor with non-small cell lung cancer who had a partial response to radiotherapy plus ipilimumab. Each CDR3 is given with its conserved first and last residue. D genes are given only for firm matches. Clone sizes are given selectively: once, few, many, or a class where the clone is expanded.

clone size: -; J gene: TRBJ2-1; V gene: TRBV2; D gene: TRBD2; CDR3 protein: CASSPGTSGSNEQFF; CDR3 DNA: TGTGCCAGCAGTCCCGGGACTAGCGGGAGCAATGAGCAGTTCTTC
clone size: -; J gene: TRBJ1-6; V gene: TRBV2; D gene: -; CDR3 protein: CASRLQGVSPLHF; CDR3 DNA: TGTGCCAGCAGGTTACAGGGAGTATCACCCCTCCACTTT
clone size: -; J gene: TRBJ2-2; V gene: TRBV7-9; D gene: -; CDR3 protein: CASSFSLSYSGELFF; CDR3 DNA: TGTGCCAGCAGCTTTAGTTTGAGCTATTCCGGGGAGCTGTTTTTT
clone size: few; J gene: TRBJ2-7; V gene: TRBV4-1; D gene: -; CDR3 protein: CASSQDHGAGEQYF; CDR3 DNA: TGCGCCAGCAGCCAAGATCATGGGGCAGGCGAGCAGTACTTC
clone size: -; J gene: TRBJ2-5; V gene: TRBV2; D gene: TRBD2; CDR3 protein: CASKAGARTQYF; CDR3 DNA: TGTGCCAGCAAAGCGGGGGCCCGGACCCAGTACTTC
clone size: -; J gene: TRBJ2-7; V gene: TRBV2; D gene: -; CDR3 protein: CAGELARYEQYF; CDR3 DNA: TGTGCCGGCGAGCTAGCGCGTTACGAGCAGTACTTC
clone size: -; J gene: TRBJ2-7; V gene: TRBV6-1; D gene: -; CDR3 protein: CASLLDSRGYEQYF; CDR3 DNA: TGTGCCAGCCTGTTGGACAGCAGGGGTTACGAGCAGTACTTC
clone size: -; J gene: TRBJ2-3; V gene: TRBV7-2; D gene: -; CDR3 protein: CASSLSGSRTDTQYF; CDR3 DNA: TGTGCCAGCAGCTTAAGCGGATCTCGCACAGATACGCAGTATTTT
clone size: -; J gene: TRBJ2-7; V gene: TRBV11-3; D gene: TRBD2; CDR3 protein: CASSSQAGPSYEQYF; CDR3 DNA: TGTGCCAGCAGCTCTCAAGCGGGACCCTCCTACGAGCAGTACTTC
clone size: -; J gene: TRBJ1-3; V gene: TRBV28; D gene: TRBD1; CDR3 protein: CASGDRTSGNTIYF; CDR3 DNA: TGTGCCAGCGGGGACAGAACCTCTGGAAACACCATATATTTT
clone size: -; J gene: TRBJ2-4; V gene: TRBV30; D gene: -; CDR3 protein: CAWSVLGGAKNIQYF; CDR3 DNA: TGTGCCTGGAGTGTACTGGGGGGAGCCAAAAACATTCAGTACTTC
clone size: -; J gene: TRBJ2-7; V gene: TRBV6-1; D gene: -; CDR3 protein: CASIKSGDYEQYF; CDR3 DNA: TGTGCCAGCATCAAGTCGGGGGATTACGAGCAGTACTTC
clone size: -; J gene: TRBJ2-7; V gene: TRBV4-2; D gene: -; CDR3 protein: CASSQRALGDYEQYF; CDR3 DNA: TGTGCCAGCAGCCAAAGGGCCTTAGGGGACTACGAGCAGTACTTC
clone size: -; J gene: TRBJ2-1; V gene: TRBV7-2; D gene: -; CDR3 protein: CASSLASSYNEQFF; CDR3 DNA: TGTGCCAGCAGCTTAGCGAGCTCCTACAATGAGCAGTTCTTC
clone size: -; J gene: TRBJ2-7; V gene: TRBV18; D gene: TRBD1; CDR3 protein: CASSDSRQGQYF; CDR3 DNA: TGTGCCAGCTCAGATTCGAGACAGGGGCAGTACTTC
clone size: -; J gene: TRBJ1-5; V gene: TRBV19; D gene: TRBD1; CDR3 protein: CASSIRQGDRQPQHF; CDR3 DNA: TGTGCCAGTAGTATACGACAGGGGGATCGACAGCCCCAGCATTTT
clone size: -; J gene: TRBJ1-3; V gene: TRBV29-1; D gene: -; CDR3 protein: CSVLTGVSGNTIYF; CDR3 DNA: TGCAGCGTCCTTACGGGGGTCTCTGGAAACACCATATATTTT
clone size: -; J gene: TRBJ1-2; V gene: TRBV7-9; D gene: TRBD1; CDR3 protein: CASSLTGQINYGYTF; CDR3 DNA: TGTGCCAGCAGCTTAACGGGACAGATAAACTATGGCTACACCTTC
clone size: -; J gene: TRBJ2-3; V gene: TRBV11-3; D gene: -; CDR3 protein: CASSPGGDTQYF; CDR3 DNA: TGTGCCAGCAGCCCCGGCGGGGATACGCAGTATTTT
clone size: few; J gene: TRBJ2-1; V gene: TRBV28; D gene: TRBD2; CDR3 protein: CASSEASGSNEQFF; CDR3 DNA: TGTGCCAGCAGTGAGGCTAGCGGGAGCAATGAGCAGTTCTTC
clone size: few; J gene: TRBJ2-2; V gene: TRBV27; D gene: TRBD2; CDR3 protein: CASSILAGANTGELFF; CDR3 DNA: TGTGCCAGCAGTATTCTAGCGGGAGCGAACACCGGGGAGCTGTTTTTT
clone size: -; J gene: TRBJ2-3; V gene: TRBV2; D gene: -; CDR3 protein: CATTGGEEDTQYF; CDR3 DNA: TGTGCCACCACTGGAGGGGAGGAGGATACGCAGTATTTT
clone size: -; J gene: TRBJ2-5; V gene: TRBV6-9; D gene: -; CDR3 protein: CASTQVGAQETQYF; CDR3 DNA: TGTGCCAGCACACAGGTGGGTGCCCAAGAGACCCAGTACTTC
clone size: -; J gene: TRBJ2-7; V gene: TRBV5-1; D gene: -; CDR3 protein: CASSLSGSTYEQYF; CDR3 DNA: TGCGCCAGCAGCTTGTCTGGGAGCACCTACGAGCAGTACTTC
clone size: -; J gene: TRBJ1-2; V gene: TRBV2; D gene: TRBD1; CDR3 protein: CASRTGGADYGYTF; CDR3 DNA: TGTGCCAGCAGGACAGGGGGCGCGGACTATGGCTACACCTTC
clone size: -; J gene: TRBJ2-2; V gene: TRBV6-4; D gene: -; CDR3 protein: CASSDVGDTGELFF; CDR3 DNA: TGTGCCAGCAGTGACGTGGGAGACACCGGGGAGCTGTTTTTT
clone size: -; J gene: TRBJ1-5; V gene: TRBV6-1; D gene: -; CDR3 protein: CASSVGGKGNQPQHF; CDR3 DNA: TGTGCCAGCAGTGTTGGGGGGAAGGGCAATCAGCCCCAGCATTTT
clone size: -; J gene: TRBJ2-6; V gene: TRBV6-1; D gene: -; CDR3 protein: CASSFSVGANVLTF; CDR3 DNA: TGTGCCAGCAGCTTTAGTGTCGGGGCCAACGTCCTGACTTTC
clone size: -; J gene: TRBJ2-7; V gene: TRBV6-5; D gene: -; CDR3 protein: CASSYYNGYEQYF; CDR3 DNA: TGTGCCAGCAGTTATTATAACGGCTACGAGCAGTACTTC
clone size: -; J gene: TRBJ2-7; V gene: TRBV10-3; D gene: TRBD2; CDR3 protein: CAVLLSGTSGSEQYF; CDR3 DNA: TGTGCCGTCCTCCTATCGGGGACTAGCGGGAGTGAGCAGTACTTC
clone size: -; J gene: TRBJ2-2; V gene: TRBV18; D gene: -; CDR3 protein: CASSLIDTGELFF; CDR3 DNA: TGTGCCAGCTCACTAATCGACACCGGGGAGCTGTTTTTT
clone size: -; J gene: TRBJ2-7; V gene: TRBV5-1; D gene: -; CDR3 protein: CASSSGYEQYF; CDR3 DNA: TGCGCCAGCAGCTCCGGCTACGAGCAGTACTTC
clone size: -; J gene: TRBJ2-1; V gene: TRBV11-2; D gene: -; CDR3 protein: CASSLTVSAPDNEQFF; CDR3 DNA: TGTGCCAGCAGCTTAACGGTGAGCGCCCCGGACAATGAGCAGTTCTTC